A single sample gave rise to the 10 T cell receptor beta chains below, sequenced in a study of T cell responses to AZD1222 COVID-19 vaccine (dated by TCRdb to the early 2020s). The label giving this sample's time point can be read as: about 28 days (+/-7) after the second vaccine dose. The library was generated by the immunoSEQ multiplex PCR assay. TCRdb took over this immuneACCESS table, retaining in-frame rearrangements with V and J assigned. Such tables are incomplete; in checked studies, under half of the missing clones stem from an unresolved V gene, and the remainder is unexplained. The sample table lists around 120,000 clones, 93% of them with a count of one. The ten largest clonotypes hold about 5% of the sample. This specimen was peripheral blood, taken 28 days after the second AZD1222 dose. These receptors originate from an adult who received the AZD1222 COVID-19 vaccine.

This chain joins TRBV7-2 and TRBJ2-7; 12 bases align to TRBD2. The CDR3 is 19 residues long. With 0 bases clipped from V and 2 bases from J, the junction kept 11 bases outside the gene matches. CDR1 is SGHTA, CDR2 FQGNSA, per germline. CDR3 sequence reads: CASSLAPSSGGALAYEQYF. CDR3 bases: TGTGCCAGCAGCTTAGCGCCGTCTAGCGGGGGGGCCCTCGCCTACGAGCAGTACTTC.

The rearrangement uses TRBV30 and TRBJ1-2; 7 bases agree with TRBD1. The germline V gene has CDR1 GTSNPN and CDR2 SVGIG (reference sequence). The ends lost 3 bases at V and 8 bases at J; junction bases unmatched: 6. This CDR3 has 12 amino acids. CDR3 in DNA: TGTGCCTGGAGGTTGACAGGGCGAGGCTACACCTTC. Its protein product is CAWRLTGRGYTF.

CDR3 DNA: TGTGCCAGCAGTAGTTGGGGGTTATCGGGAAACACCATATATTTT. Its protein is CASSSWGLSGNTIYF. This chain uses TRBV5-6 with TRBJ1-3, with D maybe TRBD1 (5 bases). In germline, CDR1 is SGHDT, CDR2 YYEEEE. The ends were cut back, 5 bases at V and 4 bases at J, with 16 bases in the middle. The CDR3 contains 15 residues.

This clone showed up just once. The CDR3 DNA follows: TGTGCCAGCAGCTTAGAGGCCAGGGGTGGGGATGGCTACACCTTC. Translated, it gives CASSLEARGGDGYTF. This chain joins TRBV7-2 and TRBJ1-2; D might be TRBD1 (6 bases). Germline-derived CDR1 and CDR2 are SGHTA and FQGNSA. The V end was cut by 1 base, the J end by 6 bases, with 15 bases between. The CDR3 contains 15 residues.

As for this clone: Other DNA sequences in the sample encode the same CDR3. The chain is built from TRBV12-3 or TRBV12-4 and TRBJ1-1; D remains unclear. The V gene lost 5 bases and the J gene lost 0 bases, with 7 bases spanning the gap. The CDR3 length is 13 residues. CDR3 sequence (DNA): TGTGCCAGCAGTCCCGTACTGAACACTGAAGCTTTCTTT. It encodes CASSPVLNTEAFF.

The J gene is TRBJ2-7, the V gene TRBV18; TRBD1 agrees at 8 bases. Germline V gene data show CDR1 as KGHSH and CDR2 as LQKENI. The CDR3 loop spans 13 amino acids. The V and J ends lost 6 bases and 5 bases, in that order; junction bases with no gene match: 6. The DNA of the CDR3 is TGTGCCAGCTCGCCGGGACAGGCCAACGAGCAGTACTTC. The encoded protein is CASSPGQANEQYF.

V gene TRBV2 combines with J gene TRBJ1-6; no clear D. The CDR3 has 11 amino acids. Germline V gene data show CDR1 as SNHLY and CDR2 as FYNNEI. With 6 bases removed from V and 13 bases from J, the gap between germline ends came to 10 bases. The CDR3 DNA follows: TGTGCCAGCAGCCACGGATCTCCCCTCCACTTT. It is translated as CASSHGSPLHF.

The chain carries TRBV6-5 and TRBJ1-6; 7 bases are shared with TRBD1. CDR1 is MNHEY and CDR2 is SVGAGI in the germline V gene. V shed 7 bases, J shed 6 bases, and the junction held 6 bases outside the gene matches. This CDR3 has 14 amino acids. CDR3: CASIRDRPNSPLHF. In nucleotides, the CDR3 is TGTGCCAGCATCCGGGACAGACCTAATTCACCCCTCCACTTT.

CDR3 in DNA: TGCGCCAGCAGTACGACAGGGGGTTTTAACTATGGCTACACCTTC. Amino acids: CASSTTGGFNYGYTF. The chain links TRBV5-1 to TRBJ1-2; 9 positions match TRBD1. The germline CDR1 and CDR2 sequences are SGHRS and YFSETQ. Trimming took 5 bases from V and 1 from J; bases not matched to a gene: 6. The CDR3 is 15 amino acids.

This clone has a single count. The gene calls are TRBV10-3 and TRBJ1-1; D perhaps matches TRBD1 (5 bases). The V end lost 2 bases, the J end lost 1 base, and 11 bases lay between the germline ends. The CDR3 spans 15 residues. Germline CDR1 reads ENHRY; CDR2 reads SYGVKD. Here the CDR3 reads CAISEVGATNTEAFF. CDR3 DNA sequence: TGTGCCATCAGTGAGGTCGGGGCGACGAACACTGAAGCTTTCTTT.